This passage covers 18 T cell receptor beta chains from one sample sequenced in a study of cytomegalovirus exposure and HLA in healthy donors. In the PCR, 60 Vbeta and 13 Jbeta primers were used. Measured with immunoSEQ multiplex PCR; TCRdb has only the in-frame clones, and not every one. Of about 150,000 clones in the sample, 80% to 90% were seen once. The sequenced material came from PBMCs. These receptor sequences come from a boy younger than 10 in good health and CMV-seronegative.

Concerning this clone itself: Germline is not matched at one junction end, which may reflect a read error. The chain recombines TRBV5-1 with TRBJ2-3; 9 bases map to TRBD1. The CDR3 loop spans 13 amino acids. Germline CDR1 and CDR2: SGHRS and YFSETQ. DNA of the CDR3: TGCGCCAGCAGCTTGGAGGGGACAGGGTTTTGGTTTTTT. Protein product: CASSLEGTGFWFF.

The chain employs TRBV5-1 and TRBJ2-7; 10 bases match TRBD2. This CDR3 spans 17 amino acids. J lost 1 base, V lost 0 bases, and 7 bases had no gene match. Germline V lookup: CDR1 SGHRS, CDR2 YFSETQ. The CDR3 loop is CASSLAGLAALSYEQYF. The CDR3, as DNA: TGCGCCAGCAGCTTGGCCGGACTAGCGGCCCTATCCTACGAGCAGTACTTC.

The V gene is TRBV6-1, the J gene TRBJ1-6, with unresolved D. The V end was cut by 1 base, the J end by 1 base, with 8 bases between. Germline V gene data show CDR1 as MNHNS and CDR2 as SASEGT. This CDR3 has 16 amino acids. The CDR3 here is CASSEGRGSYNSPLHF. CDR3 nucleotides: TGTGCCAGCAGTGAAGGTCGCGGGTCCTATAATTCACCCCTCCACTTT.

The chain couples TRBV14 to TRBJ2-7; tentative D call: TRBD1 (5 bases). The CDR3 is 14 residues long. The ends were cut back, 5 bases at V and 5 bases at J, with 16 bases in the middle. Germline values: CDR1 SGHDN, CDR2 FVKESK. The CDR3 region has the DNA TGTGCCAGCAGCTCTCTGGGGCCCCACCACGAGCAGTACTTC. Encoded protein: CASSSLGPHHEQYF.

This clone has only one observation. The chain joins TRBV2 to TRBJ2-7; 9 bases match TRBD1. The V and J ends lost 5 bases and 2 bases, in that order; junction bases with no gene match: 7. The CDR3 runs to 15 residues. Germline V lookup: CDR1 SNHLY, CDR2 FYNNEI. Here the CDR3 DNA reads TGTGCCAGCAGTTACGTTAGGACAGGGGCCTACGAGCAGTACTTC. Amino acid sequence: CASSYVRTGAYEQYF.

The V and J genes are TRBV9 and TRBJ2-5, with 9 bases matching TRBD2. Per germline, CDR1 SGDLS and CDR2 YYNGEE. This CDR3 is 16 amino acids long. V gave up 0 bases and J gave up 2 bases; unmatched junction bases: 5. The DNA of the CDR3 is TGTGCCAGCAGCGTAGTGGGACTAGCTAGTCAAGAGACCCAGTACTTC. This translates into CASSVVGLASQETQYF.

The chain couples TRBV6-4 to TRBJ2-5; no firm D call. Per germline, CDR1 MRHNA and CDR2 SNTAGT. CDR3 length equals 10 residues. Trimming stripped 10 bases from V and 4 bases from J, with 7 bases between. As DNA, the CDR3 is TGTGCCACCAACTCAGAGACCCAGTACTTC. Encoded protein: CATNSETQYF.

The chain is built from TRBV4-2 and TRBJ2-1; unclear D gene. From germline, CDR1 is LGHNA and CDR2 YNFKEQ. Between the trimmed V and J ends, which lost 2 bases and 5 bases, there was a span of 13 bases. This CDR3 contains 15 residues. CDR3 sequence reads: CASSQKQAADNEQFF. CDR3 nucleotide sequence: TGTGCCAGCAGCCAAAAGCAGGCAGCCGACAATGAGCAGTTCTTC.

The chain has TRBV19 and TRBJ1-3, with TRBD1 matching over 7 bases. Trimming cost V 3 bases and J 4 bases; bases outside gene matches: 9. The V gene's germline CDR1 is LNHDA and CDR2 SQIVND (reference sequence). This CDR3 is 16 amino acids long. CDR3 in amino acids: CASSMPGQLSGNTIYF. Written as DNA, the CDR3 is TGTGCCAGTAGTATGCCGGGACAGCTGTCCGGAAACACCATATATTTT. The full variable domain, with the rest looked up from reference TRBV19 and TRBJ1-3, is DGGITQSPKYLFRKEGQNVTLSCEQNLNHDAMYWYRQDPGQGLRLIYYSQIVNDFQKGDIAEGYSVSREKKESFPLTVTSAQKNPTAFYLCASSMPGQLSGNTIYFGEGSWLTVV.

CDR3 residues: CASLNSGANVLTF. CDR3 bases: TGTGCCAGCTTAAACTCTGGGGCCAACGTCCTGACTTTC. This chain joins TRBV27 and TRBJ2-6; D call uncertain. V shed 8 bases and J shed 0 bases, with 5 bases lying between them. The CDR3 contains 13 residues. In germline, CDR1 is MNHEY, CDR2 SMNVEV (reference sequence).

The chain links TRBV14 to TRBJ2-1; D is uncertain. There are 15 residues in the CDR3. V shed 1 base and J shed 4 bases, with 11 bases lying between them. The germline CDR1 and CDR2 sequences are SGHDN and FVKESK. The CDR3 DNA sequence: TGTGCCAGCAGCCAAGTATTTACAGAGTACAATGAGCAGTTCTTC. Its protein is CASSQVFTEYNEQFF.

The CDR3 here is CASSQGYRGNHNEQFF. In nucleotides, the CDR3 is TGTGCCAGCAGCCAAGGCTACAGGGGAAATCACAATGAGCAGTTCTTC. The chain recombines TRBV14 with TRBJ2-1, with 7 bases aligning to TRBD1. Germline V gives CDR1 SGHDN, CDR2 FVKESK. This CDR3 has 16 amino acids. V shed 1 base, J shed 5 bases, and the junction held 8 bases outside the gene matches.

This chain joins TRBV5-5 and TRBJ1-2; the match to TRBD1 covers 8 bases. Per the germline V gene, CDR1 is SGHKS and CDR2 is YYEKEE (reference sequence). The CDR3 runs to 17 residues. V lost 0 bases and J lost 4; bases outside the gene matches: 11. In DNA form, the CDR3 reads TGTGCCAGCAGCTTGGCTTCCGGACAGGGCTCTTCCTATGGCTACACCTTC. It codes for CASSLASGQGSSYGYTF.

CDR3 nucleotide sequence: TGTGCCAGCAGCTTATTGGTACAGGCGGATGAAAAACTGTTTTTT. It is translated as CASSLLVQADEKLFF. The genes are TRBV7-8 and TRBJ1-4, with D possibly matching TRBD1 (5 bases). The CDR3 runs to 15 residues. From germline, CDR1 is SGHVS and CDR2 FQNEAQ. V was cut by 2 bases and J by 6 bases, with 13 bases left in between.

The chain carries TRBV11-3 and TRBJ2-3; 14 bases match TRBD2. J was trimmed by 3 bases and V by 5 bases; bases with no gene match: 10. This CDR3 spans 18 amino acids. Germline V gives CDR1 SGHNT, CDR2 YENEEA. The DNA for the CDR3 is TGTGCCAGCAGCCCCGGGACTAGCGGGAGCATAACGACAGATACGCAGTATTTT. This codes for CASSPGTSGSITTDTQYF.

The chain carries TRBV7-2 and TRBJ1-2, with D maybe TRBD1 (5 bases). V lost 2 bases and J 7 bases, leaving 14 bases between the germline ends. CDR3 length equals 14 residues. Germline values: CDR1 SGHTA, CDR2 FQGNSA. CDR3 protein: CASSLPGRGVGYTF. As DNA, the CDR3 is TGTGCCAGCAGCTTACCAGGGCGGGGTGTTGGCTACACCTTC.

The rearrangement links TRBV13 to TRBJ2-3; D ambiguous. Deletions cut 2 bases from V and 4 bases from J, with 7 bases between. Germline V gene data show CDR1 as PRHDT and CDR2 as FYEKMQ (reference sequence). The CDR3 is made up of 13 amino acids. CDR3 sequence: CASSLFYSDTQYF. The CDR3 DNA follows: TGTGCCAGCAGCTTATTCTACTCAGATACGCAGTATTTT.

The genes are TRBV4-1 and TRBJ2-7; possibly TRBD2 for D (5 bases). Germline values: CDR1 MGHRA, CDR2 YSYEKL. V was trimmed by 2 bases and J by 6 bases, leaving 23 bases between them. This CDR3 spans 17 amino acids. The CDR3 nucleotides are TGCGCCAGCAGCCAATCTTTCGGCCCTAGCTCTGGCCGCGAGCAGTACTTC. Its translation is CASSQSFGPSSGREQYF.